The rows below give T cell receptor beta chains drawn from one sample of a study of OX40 agonist ivuxolimab in advanced cancers. TCRdb's copy holds only in-frame clones and misses some; the assay was immunoSEQ multiplex PCR. The data show about 73,000 clones, with just under 90% seen just once and roughly 0.56% held by the top ten. Sequenced material: CD4+ or CD8+ T cells sorted from blood, taken in a trial of the OX40 agonist ivuxolimab. These receptor sequences come from an adult with an advanced solid tumor such as melanoma, head and neck, liver or kidney cancer. CDR3s include the opening cysteine and the closing phenylalanine or tryptophan. Each record gives: clone size, V gene, D gene, J gene, CDR3 protein, CDR3 DNA. The D gene is left open where the match is weak. Clone size is not always given. Where it is, it says once, few, many or a class for expanded clones.

NA	TRBV10-2	NA	TRBJ2-7	CASKTASYEQYF	TGCGCCAGCAAGACAGCCTCCTACGAGCAGTACTTC
NA	TRBV5-1	NA	TRBJ1-4	CASSQDRANEKLFF	TGCGCCAGCAGCCAGGACAGAGCTAATGAAAAACTGTTTTTT
NA	TRBV5-4	NA	TRBJ2-1	CASSPSGTQPGRQFF	TGTGCCAGCAGCCCCTCCGGGACGCAACCCGGAAGGCAGTTCTTC
NA	TRBV5-1	TRBD2	TRBJ2-5	CASSLSGNQETQYF	TGCGCCAGCAGCTTGAGCGGGAACCAAGAGACCCAGTACTTC
NA	TRBV7-8	TRBD1	TRBJ2-3	CASSLEGASTDTQYF	TGTGCCAGCAGCTTAGAGGGGGCAAGCACAGATACGCAGTATTTT
NA	TRBV9	NA	TRBJ2-3	CASSVGLVRGTDTQYF	TGTGCCAGCAGCGTAGGGCTAGTTCGGGGAACAGATACGCAGTATTTT
NA	TRBV10-3	TRBD2	TRBJ2-5	CAISESGTSQETQYF	TGTGCCATCAGTGAGTCCGGGACTAGTCAAGAGACCCAGTACTTC
NA	TRBV6-1	NA	TRBJ2-1	CASRELDGAYNEQFF	TGTGCCAGCAGGGAACTTGACGGAGCCTACAATGAGCAGTTCTTC
NA	TRBV28	TRBD1	TRBJ2-1	CASRVDRDEQFF	TGTGCCAGCAGGGTTGACAGGGATGAGCAGTTCTTC
NA	TRBV7-9	NA	TRBJ1-3	CASSLSQRNTIYF	TGTGCCAGCAGCTTATCACAGAGAAACACCATATATTTT
NA	TRBV2	NA	TRBJ2-7	CASSTGVAYEQYF	TGTGCCAGCAGTACGGGAGTCGCCTACGAGCAGTACTTC
NA	TRBV29-1	NA	TRBJ2-1	CSVRLAYEQFF	TGCAGCGTGAGGCTAGCCTATGAGCAGTTCTTC
NA	TRBV9	NA	TRBJ1-1	CASSVDANTEAFF	TGTGCCAGCAGCGTAGATGCGAACACTGAAGCTTTCTTT
NA	TRBV6-5	NA	TRBJ1-2	CASSYLENYGYTF	TGTGCCAGCAGTTACCTGGAGAACTATGGCTACACCTTC
NA	TRBV5-6	TRBD1	TRBJ1-2	CASSRDRGNYGYTF	TGTGCCAGCAGCCGTGACAGGGGTAACTATGGCTACACCTTC
NA	TRBV6-1	NA	TRBJ1-4	CASSEFVGGGNEKLFF	TGTGCCAGCAGTGAATTCGTGGGGGGCGGTAATGAAAAACTGTTTTTT
NA	TRBV29-1	TRBD1	TRBJ1-4	CSVMGQTNEKLFF	TGCAGCGTGATGGGACAGACTAATGAAAAACTGTTTTTT
once	TRBV5-6	TRBD2	TRBJ2-1	CASSLDAGGPGNEQFF	TGTGCCAGCAGCTTGGATGCGGGAGGGCCGGGCAATGAGCAGTTCTTC
NA	TRBV6-1	NA	TRBJ1-1	CASLLWGGGYTEAFF	TGTGCCAGTCTCCTTTGGGGGGGCGGGTACACTGAAGCTTTCTTT
NA	TRBV2	NA	TRBJ1-2	CASSESGTPYGYTF	TGTGCCAGCAGTGAAAGTGGGACACCCTATGGCTACACCTTC
NA	TRBV19	NA	TRBJ2-2	CASSIRSPANTGELFF	TGTGCCAGTAGTATAAGGTCCCCGGCTAACACCGGGGAGCTGTTTTTT
NA	TRBV5-4	NA	TRBJ1-2	CASSLDSGYGYTF	TGTGCCAGCAGCTTGGATAGCGGCTATGGCTACACCTTC
NA	TRBV7-2	NA	TRBJ2-1	CASTTAVGRGQFF	TGTGCCAGCACCACAGCGGTTGGGAGAGGTCAGTTCTTC
NA	TRBV6-6	TRBD2	TRBJ2-7	CASSYLRAGVGEQYF	TGTGCCAGCAGTTACTTACGAGCGGGAGTAGGCGAGCAGTACTTC
NA	TRBV11-2	TRBD2	TRBJ2-2	CASSPRGLAANANTGELFF	TGTGCCAGCAGCCCCCGTGGACTAGCGGCCAACGCGAACACCGGGGAGCTGTTTTTT
NA	TRBV6-5	NA	TRBJ1-3	CASSQGAGNTIYF	TGTGCCAGCAGCCAGGGCGCTGGAAACACCATATATTTT
NA	TRBV7-2	TRBD2	TRBJ2-1	CASSPEIAGVGEQFF	TGTGCCAGCAGCCCCGAAATAGCGGGAGTGGGTGAGCAGTTCTTC
NA	TRBV19	TRBD1	TRBJ1-5	CASQGDSGSNQPQHF	TGTGCCAGTCAGGGGGATTCGGGCAGCAATCAGCCCCAGCATTTT
few	TRBV5-1	TRBD2	TRBJ2-7	CASSFLAGVGYEQYF	TGCGCCAGCAGCTTTTTAGCGGGAGTCGGATACGAGCAGTACTTC
NA	TRBV10-3	TRBD1	TRBJ1-2	CALSWDRNYGYTF	TGTGCCTTATCATGGGACAGGAACTATGGCTACACCTTC
NA	TRBV19	NA	TRBJ2-3	CASSMGITDTQYF	TGTGCCAGTAGTATGGGGATCACAGATACGCAGTATTTT
NA	TRBV5-1	TRBD1	TRBJ2-3	CASSQTGVRGTDTQYF	TGCGCCAGCAGTCAAACAGGGGTCCGGGGCACAGATACGCAGTATTTT